This T cell receptor beta chain comes out of a study of shared clonotypes between healthy human individuals. Study-wide findings and caveats: Non-shared clonotypes were found to have lower generation probabilities than the clonotypes that were shared by all four of the sorted-subset donors. Among donors, the sharing of clonotypes was expected to be influenced by sequencing depth.

Clones were read by immunoSEQ multiplex PCR, and TCRdb kept only the in-frame ones, dropping some. The table lists a few hundred thousand clones, 65% of them singletons. The CDR3 covers 16 residues. V was cut by 1 base and J by 0 bases, with 11 bases left in between. Germline V lookup: CDR1 MDHEN, CDR2 SYDVKM. Remarks on this clone: Its antigen is as yet unknown.

Healthy adults negative for HIV, lacking recent acute infections or vaccinations, served as donors. CD45RA+ naive and CD45RA-negative memory subsets were separated from CD4+ cells. The genes are TRBV28 and TRBJ2-3; D perhaps matches TRBD2 (7 bases). This TCR derives from a man aged 25 to 40 in good health. Sequencing was performed on memory CD4+ T cells sorted from blood. The subset here: CD45RA-negative fraction. CDR3 sequence: CASSLLGGQSTDTQYF. CDR3 coding DNA: TGTGCCAGCAGTTTATTGGGGGGGCAAAGCACAGATACGCAGTATTTT.